The T cell receptor beta chain under discussion was sequenced for a study of CD8+ T cells in alopecia areata. General observations from the study: While patients received tofacitinib, many expanded lesional clones remained present in scalp and blood. Affected scalp, especially in alopecia totalis/universalis, had a higher clonality than normal scalp did. Scalp clonality, together with expanded CD8+ clones among the top 100, fell significantly with tofacitinib.

Once RNA had been extracted, it was reverse transcribed into cDNA to act as the sequencing template. TCRdb keeps only in-frame clones here, not all; method: immunoSEQ multiplex PCR. Of around 190,000 clones listed, about three fifths were seen once; the top ten hold 0.65% to 0.7%. Germline-derived CDR1 and CDR2 are SNHLY and FYNNEI. Trimming removed 5 bases from V and 0 bases from J; junction bases left unmatched: 5. This CDR3 has 15 residues. On this clone: Its target is unknown.

Treatment given: oral pan-JAK inhibitor, 5-10 mg twice daily. PBMC-derived CD4+ and CD8+ T cells were sorted. This clonotype was sampled from a human donor with alopecia areata. The V gene is TRBV2, the J gene TRBJ1-2, with TRBD1 identical over 8 bases. The source was CD4+ T cells sorted from blood, collected at week 4, from a patient treated with tofacitinib. CDR3 DNA sequence: TGTGCCAGCAGTCTCGGACAGGGCGCTAACTATGGCTACACCTTC. Its translation: CASSLGQGANYGYTF.